This is a list of T cell receptor beta chains from one sample in a study of blood T cell repertoires in COVID-19. The assay was immunoSEQ multiplex PCR, and TCRdb's table has in-frame clones only and misses some. In the table there are some 150,000 clones, approximately 85% of which are singletons. Specimen: peripheral blood. These receptors were collected from a woman over 75 with acute or convalescent COVID-19. Each CDR3 is given with its conserved first and last residue. The D gene is left open where the match is weak. Clone size appears in some rows only: once, few, many, or a class for an expanded clone.

>NA|14|NA|TRBV27|TRBJ1-2
TGTGCCAGCAGTTTATGGGGGGGCGCGGGCGGCTACACCTTC
CASSLWGGAGGYTF
>once|17|NA|TRBV7-2|TRBJ1-5
TGTGCCAGCAGCTTAGGTCCAGGGGATACTAGCAATCAGCCCCAGCATTTT
CASSLGPGDTSNQPQHF
>NA|15|NA|TRBV2|TRBJ1-2
TGTGCCAGCAGTGTGCGGGTCCAGGGGTTGGATGGCTACACCTTC
CASSVRVQGLDGYTF
>few|15|TRBD2|TRBV4-1|TRBJ2-3
TGCGCCAGCAGCCCACCGTTGCGGGGGGCAGATACGCAGTATTTT
CASSPPLRGADTQYF
>NA|14|NA|TRBV7-9|TRBJ1-3
TGTGCCAGCAGCCGGACCAGGGTTGGAAACACCATATATTTT
CASSRTRVGNTIYF
>NA|17|TRBD1|TRBV7-9|TRBJ1-1
TGTGCCAGCAGCTTTGGGGGAGGGACAGGGAGTCGGTTAGGAGCTTTCTTT
CASSFGGGTGSRLGAFF
>NA|15|TRBD2|TRBV3-1/TRBV3-2|TRBJ2-2
TGTGCCAGCAGCCTCGGGACTAGCGGGACCGGGGAGCTGTTTTTT
CASSLGTSGTGELFF
>NA|18|TRBD1|TRBV5-6|TRBJ1-1
TGTGCCAGCAGCTTGCCCGGACAGGGACCAATCGTGAACACTGAAGCTTTCTTT
CASSLPGQGPIVNTEAFF
>NA|16|TRBD2|TRBV5-3|TRBJ2-2
TGTGCCAGAATATTCTCCGGGGGGACGAACACCGGGGAGCTGTTTTTT
CARIFSGGTNTGELFF
>NA|12|NA|TRBV12-3/TRBV12-4|TRBJ2-5
TGTGCCAGCAGTCCGAGTCAAGAGACCCAGTACTTC
CASSPSQETQYF
>NA|15|TRBD1|TRBV3-1/TRBV3-2|TRBJ1-3
TGTGCCAGCAGGAAACAGGGGGTCTCTGGAAACACCATATATTTT
CASRKQGVSGNTIYF
>NA|14|NA|TRBV28|TRBJ2-1
TGTGCCAGCAGTTTATGGGCTAGCCGCAATGAGCAGTTCTTC
CASSLWASRNEQFF
>NA|13|NA|TRBV24-1|TRBJ1-2
TGTGCCACCAGTGGTTGGGAGGGGGATGGCTACACCTTC
CATSGWEGDGYTF
>NA|13|NA|TRBV7-9|TRBJ1-6
TGTGCCAGCAGTTCTACCGGAGATTCACCCCTCCACTTT
CASSSTGDSPLHF
>NA|15|TRBD2|TRBV6-2/TRBV6-3|TRBJ2-7
TGTGCCAGCAGTCCGCGGACTAGCGGGAGCAACGAGCAGTACTTC
CASSPRTSGSNEQYF
>NA|18|TRBD2|TRBV5-1|TRBJ2-3
TGCGCCAGCAGCTTGTTAGCCTCCGGGGGGGCGGGTACAGATACGCAGTATTTT
CASSLLASGGAGTDTQYF
>once|14|TRBD2|TRBV28|TRBJ2-5
TGTGCCAGCAGTTTACTAGCGGGCCAAGAGACCCAGTACTTC
CASSLLAGQETQYF
>NA|20|NA|TRBV30|TRBJ1-4
TGTGCCTGGAGTGTACGGCCAGGCGCTTTTACCCGTGGGACTAATGAAAAACTGTTTTTT
CAWSVRPGAFTRGTNEKLFF
>NA|14|TRBD1|TRBV27|TRBJ2-2
TGTGCCAGCAGTATAGACAGGGTCACCGGGGAGCTGTTTTTT
CASSIDRVTGELFF